These T cell receptor beta chains were read from a single sample in a study of cytomegalovirus exposure and HLA in healthy donors. The repertoire was sequenced with immunoSEQ multiplex PCR; TCRdb's copy has only in-frame clones and lacks some. Here the sample spans roughly 200,000 clones, approximately 90% being singletons. Sequenced: PBMCs. Receptor source: a boy between 2 and 10 years old in good health and CMV-seronegative. CDR3s include the opening cysteine and the closing phenylalanine or tryptophan. The D gene is left open where the match is weak. Part of the rows lack a size; the others show once, few, many or a class for expanded clones.

cdr3_aa: CASLPSGANEQFF; cdr3_nt: TGTGCCAGCTTGCCTAGCGGGGCTAATGAGCAGTTCTTC; j_call: TRBJ2-1; clone_size: -; d_call: TRBD2; v_call: TRBV7-3
cdr3_aa: CASSFGQGRETQYF; cdr3_nt: TGTGCCAGCAGCTTCGGGCAGGGTCGAGAGACCCAGTACTTC; j_call: TRBJ2-5; clone_size: -; d_call: -; v_call: TRBV7-6
cdr3_aa: CASSLYAGGSGNTIYF; cdr3_nt: TGCGCCAGCAGCTTATATGCAGGGGGGTCTGGAAACACCATATATTTT; j_call: TRBJ1-3; clone_size: -; d_call: TRBD1; v_call: TRBV5-1
cdr3_aa: CASREQGDQPQHF; cdr3_nt: TGTGCCTCTCGAGAGCAGGGCGATCAGCCCCAGCATTTT; j_call: TRBJ1-5; clone_size: few; d_call: -; v_call: TRBV10-3
cdr3_aa: CSVEDLGSYGYTF; cdr3_nt: TGCAGCGTTGAAGATCTTGGCAGCTATGGCTACACCTTC; j_call: TRBJ1-2; clone_size: -; d_call: -; v_call: TRBV29-1
cdr3_aa: CASSLQTENTEAFF; cdr3_nt: TGTGCCAGCAGTCTCCAGACAGAGAACACTGAAGCTTTCTTT; j_call: TRBJ1-1; clone_size: -; d_call: -; v_call: TRBV6-5
cdr3_aa: CASSPRTGNYGYTF; cdr3_nt: TGTGCCAGTAGTCCCAGGACAGGCAACTATGGCTACACCTTC; j_call: TRBJ1-2; clone_size: few; d_call: TRBD1; v_call: TRBV19
cdr3_aa: CASSRQIVREETQYF; cdr3_nt: TGTGCCAGCAGCCGTCAGATTGTCAGGGAAGAGACCCAGTACTTC; j_call: TRBJ2-5; clone_size: -; d_call: -; v_call: TRBV5-4
cdr3_aa: CASSLLGPGELFF; cdr3_nt: TGTGCCAGTAGTCTCCTAGGTCCCGGGGAGCTGTTTTTT; j_call: TRBJ2-2; clone_size: -; d_call: -; v_call: TRBV19
cdr3_aa: CAISEGRDTEAFF; cdr3_nt: TGTGCCATCAGTGAGGGCAGGGACACTGAAGCTTTCTTT; j_call: TRBJ1-1; clone_size: -; d_call: -; v_call: TRBV10-3